These 21 T cell receptor beta chains originate from one sample sequenced in a study of regulatory T cells in long-lasting Graves disease. Stated time point: newly diagnosed GD, antithyroid drugs for less than 3 months. Making the TCR library involved RNA that had been extracted from PBMCs. Assembly of TCR beta libraries relied on iRepertoire HTBI primers together with Arm-PCR of CDR3 regions. TCRdb reanalysed the multiplex PCR reads using MiXCR and keeps one entry per CDR3 protein. The table lists some 500,000 distinct CDR3 sequences, about 13% of them singletons. This same sample was also part of a study on T cells in Graves' hyperthyroidism and ophthalmopathy.

Source: peripheral blood mononuclear cells (PBMCs), taken at new diagnosis, from a patient treated with antithyroid drugs. The receptors here all came from a young man with Graves disease.

The CDR3 region is CASSSGYSTDTQYF. The CDR3 region has the DNA TGTGCCAGCAGTTCCGGGTATAGCACAGATACGCAGTATTTT. The rearrangement joins TRBV12-3 or TRBV12-4 to TRBJ2-3, with unresolved D. The CDR3 has 14 amino acids. V was shortened by 4 bases and J by 0 bases, with 8 bases between the two germline ends.

The chain's CDR3 is CASTTIGDRGFLHRGYTF. CDR3 bases: TGTGCCAGCACTACAATAGGGGACAGGGGGTTTCTACATCGTGGCTACACCTTC. V usage is TRBV27 and J usage is TRBJ1-2; TRBD1 agrees at 11 bases. CDR1 and CDR2 (germline): MNHEY, SMNVEV (reference sequence). V lost 7 bases, J lost 7 bases, and 20 bases stayed unmatched. This CDR3 contains 18 residues.

In its sample, this clonotype was seen many times. V and J are TRBV12-3 or TRBV12-4 and TRBJ1-6; 9 bases fit TRBD1. Trimming removed 5 bases from V and 9 bases from J; junction bases left unmatched: 5. The CDR3 totals 14 residues. The CDR3 region is CASSRGQGGSPLHF. DNA of the CDR3: TGTGCCAGCAGTCGGGGACAGGGAGGTTCACCCCTCCACTTT.

This clonotype was found many times. The genes are TRBV5-1 and TRBJ2-7, with 8 bases fitting TRBD1. V shed 0 bases, J shed 3 bases, and the junction held 5 bases outside the gene matches. The V gene's germline CDR1 is SGHRS and CDR2 YFSETQ. The CDR3 sequence is 15 residues long. This CDR3 reads CASSLDRGVGYEQYF. The CDR3 DNA reads TGCGCCAGCAGCTTGGACAGGGGGGTTGGCTACGAGCAGTACTTC. The full variable domain, in which reference TRBV5-1 and TRBJ2-7 provide the parts outside the CDR3, is KAGVTQTPRYLIKTRGQQVTLSCSPISGHRSVSWYQQTPGQGLQFLFEYFSETQRNKGNFPGRFSGRQFSNSRSEMNVSTLELGDSALYLCASSLDRGVGYEQYFGPGTRLTVT.

This chain uses TRBV20-1 with TRBJ2-1; D might be TRBD1 or TRBD2, each matching 5 bases. This CDR3 has 15 residues. Trimming took 5 bases from V and 2 from J, leaving 16 bases between them. Germline loops: CDR1 DFQATT, CDR2 SNEGSKA (reference sequence). CDR3 region: CSARRPGRPYNEQFF. The CDR3 DNA reads as TGCAGTGCTCGACGACCGGGACGGCCCTACAATGAGCAGTTCTTC.

A note on this clonotype: This may be a read error: a much more frequent sequence differs by one nucleotide. No conserved phenylalanine or tryptophan ends this CDR3, so it is likely a read error. The chain combines TRBV13 with TRBJ2-7; the match to TRBD2 covers 7 bases. The J segment lost 5 bases and the V segment lost 5 bases, leaving 12 bases of the junction unmatched. Germline CDR1 reads PRHDT; CDR2 reads FYEKMQ (reference sequence). The length of the CDR3 is 15 residues. The CDR3 loop is CASSPGGSTSDEQYL. The CDR3 region has the DNA TGTGCCAGCAGCCCCGGCGGATCTACTAGCGACGAGCAGTACCTC.

This chain joins TRBV24-1 and TRBJ1-5; the D gene is possibly TRBD1 (6 bases). The CDR3 sequence is 17 residues long. Per the germline V gene, CDR1 is KGHDR and CDR2 is SFDVKD. The V end lost 5 bases, the J end lost 0 bases, and 16 bases lay between the germline ends. The CDR3: CATSARGLSISNQPQHF. The CDR3 bases are TGTGCCACCAGTGCCCGGGGGCTTAGTATTAGCAATCAGCCCCAGCATTTT.

This clonotype occurred a few times. The rearrangement joins TRBV5-1 to TRBJ1-5; 8 bases are shared with TRBD1. The V gene end was trimmed by 0 bases and the J gene end by 5 bases; junction bases not matched to a gene: 4. Germline V gene sequence: CDR1 SGHRS, CDR2 YFSETQ. This CDR3 spans 15 amino acids. The CDR3 DNA is TGCGCCAGCAGCTTGGAGGGACAGGTGGATCAGCCCCAGCATTTT. Translated: CASSLEGQVDQPQHF.

This clonotype was seen a handful of times. V usage is TRBV29-1 and J usage is TRBJ2-2; a possible D gene is TRBD2 (6 bases). With 7 bases removed from V and 1 base from J, the gap between germline ends came to 10 bases. The CDR3 is made up of 13 amino acids. Germline loops: CDR1 SQVTM, CDR2 ANQGSEA. CDR3 DNA: TGCAGCGCCGGGAGCCTGAACACCGGGGAGCTGTTTTTT. Protein: CSAGSLNTGELFF.

This clonotype was seen repeatedly, ten times or more. This chain uses TRBV7-9 with TRBJ1-1; D not certain. The ends were cut back, 5 bases at V and 5 bases at J, with 15 bases in the middle. The CDR3 runs 14 residues. CDR1 SEHNR and CDR2 FQNEAQ come from the germline V gene (reference sequence). In DNA, the CDR3 is TGTGCCAGCAGCGCGGATACCACGGTGACTGAAGCTTTCTTT. It translates to CASSADTTVTEAFF. Supplemented by reference TRBV7-9 and TRBJ1-1, the full variable domain reads DTGVSQNPRHKITKRGQNVTFRCDPISEHNRLYWYRQTLGQGPEFLTYFQNEAQLEKSRLLSDRFSAERPKGSFSTLEIQRTEQGDSAMYLCASSADTTVTEAFFGQGTRLTVV.

This clonotype showed up many times. This chain connects TRBV2 to TRBJ2-2; TRBD1 is a possible D gene (6 bases). CDR3 size: 14 residues. The germline V gene has CDR1 SNHLY and CDR2 FYNNEI. V was trimmed by 7 bases and J by 5 bases, leaving 14 bases between them. DNA for the CDR3: TGTGCCAGCAAGCATCTAGACAGGACCGGGGAGCTGTTTTTT. Translated: CASKHLDRTGELFF.

As concerns this clonotype: At one end the junction does not follow the germline gene, possibly because of a read error. The J gene is TRBJ2-2, the V gene TRBV29-1; D may be TRBD2 (5 bases). CDR1 SQVTM and CDR2 ANQGSEA come from the germline V gene. CDR3 length: 11 residues. CDR3 residues: CSRRSVGEPFF. The CDR3 nucleotides are TGCAGCAGACGCTCGGTCGGGGAGCCGTTTTTT.

This clonotype occurred many times. The chain couples TRBV11-2 to TRBJ2-7; TRBD2 agrees at 10 bases. This CDR3 has 16 residues. Looked up from germline, CDR1 is SGHAT and CDR2 is FQNNGV. V trimming: 5 bases; J trimming: 4 bases; junction bases outside the gene matches: 11. This chain's CDR3 is CASSGKASGSIYEQYF. As DNA, the CDR3 is TGTGCCAGCAGCGGGAAGGCTAGCGGGAGTATTTACGAGCAGTACTTC.

The sample holds many counts of this clonotype. The chain carries TRBV7-9 and TRBJ2-7; D perhaps matches TRBD1 (7 bases). From germline, CDR1 is SEHNR and CDR2 FQNEAQ (reference sequence). The CDR3 has 14 residues. V was cut by 5 bases and J by 2 bases, with 13 bases left in between. The CDR3 region has the DNA TGTGCCAGCAGCGTCACAGGGGAGGCCTACGAGCAGTACTTC. Its protein is CASSVTGEAYEQYF.

There are many counts of this clonotype. The V call is TRBV2, the J call TRBJ2-5, with D perhaps TRBD2 (5 bases). From germline, CDR1 is SNHLY and CDR2 FYNNEI. This CDR3 is built from 18 residues. Trimming cost V 0 bases and J 1 base, with 18 bases left between them. The CDR3: CASSEAEEAATRQETQYF. For the CDR3, the DNA is TGTGCCAGCAGTGAAGCGGAGGAAGCGGCGACTCGCCAAGAGACCCAGTACTTC.

Ten or more counts support this clonotype. The V gene is TRBV28, the J gene TRBJ1-1; 8 bases are a match to TRBD1. With 5 bases clipped from V and 4 bases from J, the junction kept 6 bases outside the gene matches. This CDR3 is 14 amino acids long. Germline V lookup: CDR1 MDHEN, CDR2 SYDVKM. Written as DNA, the CDR3 is TGTGCCAGCAGTCGGGACAGGCCTTCCACTGAAGCTTTCTTT. This codes for CASSRDRPSTEAFF.

Comments on this clonotype: A read error may be the cause here, since a much bigger clone is one base away. The chain is built from TRBV27 and TRBJ1-5; D is possibly TRBD1 (6 bases). This CDR3 is 13 amino acids long. The germline CDR1 and CDR2 sequences are MNHEY and SMNVEV (reference sequence). CDR3 protein: CASSLGAGQPRHF. CDR3 nucleotide sequence: TGTGCCAGCAGCTTGGGGGCCGGTCAGCCCCGGCATTTT.

This rearrangement joins TRBV6-5 to TRBJ2-3; tentative D call: TRBD1 (5 bases). The V end was cut by 2 bases, the J end by 8 bases, with 8 bases between. This CDR3 has 12 amino acids. The V gene's germline CDR1 is MNHEY and CDR2 SVGAGI. The CDR3 region has the DNA TGTGCCAGCAGTTACAGGGGCGGTACGCAGTATTTT. Its protein is CASSYRGGTQYF.

Turning to this clonotype: This likely came from a read error, as a far larger clone is one base away. J is TRBJ2-3 and V is TRBV7-3; 11 bases line up with TRBD2. TRBJ2-7 matches the DNA end more closely, so the J call is doubtful. The CDR3 has 16 amino acids. The germline CDR1 and CDR2 sequences are SGHTA and FQGTGA. CDR3 in amino acids: CVSGSHSGTSGYEQYF. In DNA form, the CDR3 reads TGTGTCAGCGGATCTCATTCCGGGACTAGCGGCTACGAGCAGTACTTC.

This clonotype showed up just once. J is TRBJ2-2 and V is TRBV6-2 or TRBV6-3; TRBD2 agrees at 9 bases. V shed 6 bases and J 6 bases; nucleotides not matched to a gene: 5. Germline CDR1 reads MNHEY; CDR2 reads SVGEGT. This CDR3 has 14 residues. The CDR3 DNA reads TGTGCCAGCAGAGATAGCGGGAGTTCCGGGGAGCTGTTTTTT. Translating gives CASRDSGSSGELFF.

This clonotype was counted many times. This chain links TRBV2 with TRBJ1-1; 8 bases fit TRBD1. Germline lookup yields CDR1 SNHLY and CDR2 FYNNEI. With 7 bases clipped from V and 4 bases from J, the junction kept 8 bases outside the gene matches. CDR3 length: 14 residues. The CDR3 reads CASNVQGGSTEAFF. CDR3 sequence (DNA): TGTGCCAGCAACGTACAGGGGGGCAGCACTGAAGCTTTCTTT.